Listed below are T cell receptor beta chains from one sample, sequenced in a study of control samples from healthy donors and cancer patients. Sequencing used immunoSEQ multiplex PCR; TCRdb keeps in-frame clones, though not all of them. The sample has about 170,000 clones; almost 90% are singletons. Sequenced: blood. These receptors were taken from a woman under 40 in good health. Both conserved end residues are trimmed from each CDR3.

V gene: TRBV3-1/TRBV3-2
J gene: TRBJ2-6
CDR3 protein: ASSQGAGYGANVLT

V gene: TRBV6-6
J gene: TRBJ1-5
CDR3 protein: ASSSLGGGSNQPQH

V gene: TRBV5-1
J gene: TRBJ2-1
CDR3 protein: ASSLYGDEQF

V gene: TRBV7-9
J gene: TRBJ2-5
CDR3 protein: ASSPQLAGGQETQY

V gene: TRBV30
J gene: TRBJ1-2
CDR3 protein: AWSVLSPGSGYGYT

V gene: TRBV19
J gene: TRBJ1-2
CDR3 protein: ASSITGTSTSGGYT

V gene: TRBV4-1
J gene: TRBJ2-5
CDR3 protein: ASSPGASGGAETQY

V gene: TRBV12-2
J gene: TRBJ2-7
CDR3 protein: ASRFDRGLSYEQY

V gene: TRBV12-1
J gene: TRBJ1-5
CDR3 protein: ASSLDSHLGPQH

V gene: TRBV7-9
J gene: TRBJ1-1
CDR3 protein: ASDRANTEAF

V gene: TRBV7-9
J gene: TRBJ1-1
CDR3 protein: ASNPGTGVYTEAF

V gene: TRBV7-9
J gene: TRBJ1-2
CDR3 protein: ASSSNRGTGYHYGYT

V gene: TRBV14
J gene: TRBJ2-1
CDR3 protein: ASSHRDRNNEQF

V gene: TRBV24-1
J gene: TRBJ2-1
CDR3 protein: ATARGNSYNEQF

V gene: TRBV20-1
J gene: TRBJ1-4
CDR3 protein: SANPGEKLF

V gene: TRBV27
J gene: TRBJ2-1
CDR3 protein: ASSRGGYNEQF

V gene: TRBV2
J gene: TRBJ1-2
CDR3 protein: ASIPGTGLFMGYT

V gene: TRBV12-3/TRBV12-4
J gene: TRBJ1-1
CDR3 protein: ASSPRRGEAF

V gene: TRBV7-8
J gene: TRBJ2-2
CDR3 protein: ASSLGPGLGRLGELF

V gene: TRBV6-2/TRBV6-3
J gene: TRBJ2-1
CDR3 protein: ASSYGRQIGPYWNEQF

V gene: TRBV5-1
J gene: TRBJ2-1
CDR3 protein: ASSLSGESYNEQF

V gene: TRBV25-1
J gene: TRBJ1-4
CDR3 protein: ASSVVQGANEKLF

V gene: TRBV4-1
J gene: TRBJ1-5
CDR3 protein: ASSQKGTSSNQPQH

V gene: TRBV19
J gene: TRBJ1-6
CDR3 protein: ASSKTGTANNSPLH

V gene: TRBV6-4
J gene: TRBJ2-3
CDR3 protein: ASSDDGGGPDTQY

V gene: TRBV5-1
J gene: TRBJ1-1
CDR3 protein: ASSLGKGGRTEAF

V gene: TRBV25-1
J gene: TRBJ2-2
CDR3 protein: ASSLLAANTGELF

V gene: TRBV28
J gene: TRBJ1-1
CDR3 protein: ASSLTYTEAF

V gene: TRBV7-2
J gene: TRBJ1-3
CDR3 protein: ASNLGGGSGNTIY

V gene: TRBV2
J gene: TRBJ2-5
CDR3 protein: ASSAGAGETQY

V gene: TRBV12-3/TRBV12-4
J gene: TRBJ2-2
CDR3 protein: ASMAGTGELF

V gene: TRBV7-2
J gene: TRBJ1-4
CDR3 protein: ASSSQRGSRGEKLF

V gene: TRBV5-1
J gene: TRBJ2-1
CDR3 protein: ASSFETSGGGSYNEQF

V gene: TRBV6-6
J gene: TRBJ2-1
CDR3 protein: ASSGTSGHNEQF

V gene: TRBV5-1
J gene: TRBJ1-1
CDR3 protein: ASSLRGGEAF

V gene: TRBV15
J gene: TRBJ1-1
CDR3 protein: ATSRDLNTEAF

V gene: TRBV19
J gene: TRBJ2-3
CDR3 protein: ATVGPTDTQY

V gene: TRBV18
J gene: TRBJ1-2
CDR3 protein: ASSPDLDYGYT

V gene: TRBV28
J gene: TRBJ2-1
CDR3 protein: ASRTSGRNEQF

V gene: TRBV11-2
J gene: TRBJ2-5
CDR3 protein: ASSAQGYQETQY

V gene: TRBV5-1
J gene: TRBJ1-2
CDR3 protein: ASSLAGANYYGYT

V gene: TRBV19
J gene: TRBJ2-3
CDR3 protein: ATQLDTQY

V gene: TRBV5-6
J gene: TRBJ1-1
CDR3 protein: ASSLSGTPNTEAF

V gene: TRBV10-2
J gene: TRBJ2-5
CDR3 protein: ASSVPIGIGEETQY

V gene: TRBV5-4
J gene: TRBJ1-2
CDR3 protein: ASSLYGSYGYT

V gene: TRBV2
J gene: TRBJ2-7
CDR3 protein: ASQGLDYEQY

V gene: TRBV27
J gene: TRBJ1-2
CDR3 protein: ASSFRGKGFGYGYT

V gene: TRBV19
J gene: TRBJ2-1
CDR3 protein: ASRGTGSSYNEQF